A single sample gave rise to the 8 T cell receptor beta chains below, sequenced in a study of cytomegalovirus exposure and HLA in healthy donors. The study ran its PCR with 60 Vbeta and 13 Jbeta primers. The table came from immunoSEQ multiplex PCR; TCRdb's copy has only in-frame clones and leaves some out. The data contain 250,000 or so clones, roughly 91% of them singletons. The sequencing input was PBMCs. The source of these receptors is a girl aged 2-10 years in good health and CMV-seronegative.

The chain couples TRBV5-4 to TRBJ2-5; 7 positions agree with TRBD2. The CDR3 runs 12 residues. Germline V lookup: CDR1 SGHNT, CDR2 YYREEE (reference sequence). V shed 2 bases and J 5 bases; nucleotides not matched to a gene: 0. The CDR3 protein is CASSFSGETQYF. CDR3 coding DNA: TGTGCCAGCAGCTTTAGCGGGGAGACCCAGTACTTC. The whole variable domain, filled in from reference TRBV5-4 and TRBJ2-5, reads ETGVTQSPTHLIKTRGQQVTLRCSSQSGHNTVSWYQQALGQGPQFIFQYYREEENGRGNFPPRFSGLQFPNYSSELNVNALELDDSALYLCASSFSGETQYFGPGTRLLVL.

The rearrangement links TRBV7-2 to TRBJ1-2; TRBD1 agrees at 10 bases. The CDR3 loop spans 15 amino acids. CDR1 is SGHTA, CDR2 FQGNSA, per germline. With V trimmed by 5 bases and J by 6 bases, 9 bases remained unmatched. The CDR3 protein is CASSTTGQGYDGYTF. The DNA of the CDR3 is TGTGCCAGCAGCACAACGGGACAGGGGTATGATGGCTACACCTTC.

This chain connects TRBV7-2 to TRBJ1-3; TRBD1 agrees at 8 bases. This CDR3 region has 14 residues. With V trimmed by 5 bases and J by 6 bases, 6 bases remained unmatched. Germline V gene sequence: CDR1 SGHTA, CDR2 FQGNSA. CDR3 region: CASSRTGFLNTIYF. The CDR3 DNA is TGTGCCAGCAGCCGGACAGGGTTTCTAAACACCATATATTTT. Based on the CDR3 plus reference TRBV7-2 and TRBJ1-3, the full variable domain is GAGVSQSPSNKVTEKGKDVELRCDPISGHTALYWYRQSLGQGLEFLIYFQGNSAPDKSGLPSDRFSAERTGGSVSTLTIQRTQQEDSAVYLCASSRTGFLNTIYFGEGSWLTVV.

The chain recombines TRBV6-6 with TRBJ1-3; D gene unclear. The CDR3 covers 15 residues. Trimming took 6 bases from V and 2 from J, leaving 14 bases between them. Germline values: CDR1 MNHNY, CDR2 SVGAGI (reference sequence). This CDR3 is CASSPVVFPGNTIYF. In DNA form, the CDR3 reads TGTGCCAGCAGCCCCGTCGTTTTTCCTGGAAACACCATATATTTT.

The rearrangement uses TRBV7-3 and TRBJ2-7, with 14 positions matching TRBD2. With 5 bases clipped from V and 5 bases from J, the junction kept 5 bases outside the gene matches. The germline V gene encodes CDR1 SGHTA and CDR2 FQGTGA. The CDR3 has 15 residues. The CDR3 nucleotides are TGTGCCAGCAGCACGGGACTAGCGGGGGTCAACGAGCAGTACTTC. Translating it yields CASSTGLAGVNEQYF.

The chain links TRBV5-1 to TRBJ2-3, with a tentative D call TRBD2 (5 bases). CDR1 and CDR2 from the germline V gene are SGHRS and YFSETQ. The CDR3 runs to 15 residues. V dropped 0 bases and J dropped 5 bases, with 13 bases sitting between them. The CDR3 DNA sequence: TGCGCCAGCAGCTTGGAACTAGTCGGAGGAGATACGCAGTATTTT. It encodes CASSLELVGGDTQYF.

The CDR3 DNA is TGTGCCAGCAGCCCTAGGACTAGCTCGGGGAATGAGCAGTTCTTC. It codes for CASSPRTSSGNEQFF. The chain uses TRBV4-2 and TRBJ2-1; 8 bases fit TRBD2. Per germline, CDR1 LGHNA and CDR2 YNFKEQ. The CDR3 sequence is 15 residues long. J lost 7 bases, V lost 4 bases, and 9 bases had no gene match.

CDR3 sequence (DNA): TGTGCCAGCAGCTCTTTGGGGACAGATAAAGAGACCCAGTACTTC. This translates into CASSSLGTDKETQYF. V and J are TRBV13 and TRBJ2-5; 7 bases are shared with TRBD1. Germline V gene data show CDR1 as PRHDT and CDR2 as FYEKMQ (reference sequence). After removal of 4 bases from V and 3 bases from J, the junction contained 8 bases not matched to a gene. The CDR3 consists of 15 residues.